This entry lists 18 T cell receptor beta chains sequenced from one sample in a study of CXCR3-negative and CXCR3-positive naive CD8 T cells. Their recognized antigens are unknown. Study-level points and caveats: Higher TRB CDR3 hydrophobicity marked CXCR3-positive naive cells relative to CXCR3-negative naive cells.

The method, 5' RACE with UMI labels, was used to prepare the TRB cDNA libraries. TCRdb re-called the 5' RACE reads, yielding one record per CDR3 amino acid sequence without DNA. This sample's table reports about 130,000 distinct CDR3 sequences. Material for sequencing was naive CXCR3+ CD8+ T cells from blood. This sample's subset: CD45RO-CCR7+CD27+CD95- naive CD8+ T cells expressing CXCR3 (TNR3+). These receptor sequences come from a human donor in good health. Some clones in this sample may be carry-over from other donors' samples.

The rearrangement uses TRBV7-9 and TRBJ1-4; the TCRdb D gene call, TRBD1, has no DNA to confirm it. This CDR3 spans 15 amino acids. CDR1 is SEHNR and CDR2 is FQNEAQ in the germline V gene (reference sequence). The CDR3 loop reads CASSKDRATNEKLFF.

V and J are TRBV7-9 and TRBJ1-6; TCRdb outputs TRBD1, but without DNA this stays unchecked. The CDR3 has 14 residues. CDR1 and CDR2 from the germline V gene are SEHNR and FQNEAQ (reference sequence). This chain's CDR3 is CASSTGTGDSPLHF.

The rearrangement joins TRBV28 to TRBJ2-5; TCRdb selects TRBD1, and the lack of DNA leaves this call unchecked. Per the germline V gene, CDR1 is MDHEN and CDR2 is SYDVKM. This CDR3 spans 15 amino acids. This CDR3 is CASSPPLLVLETQYF.

The J gene is TRBJ2-7, the V gene TRBV12-3 or TRBV12-4. CDR3 length: 14 residues. The CDR3 sequence is CASSPEKGSYEQYF.

The V gene is TRBV29-1, the J gene TRBJ2-2. The V gene's germline CDR1 is SQVTM and CDR2 ANQGSEA. This CDR3 region has 13 residues. CDR3 amino acids: CSVETENTGELFF.

The J gene is TRBJ2-1, the V gene TRBV29-1; TCRdb reports TRBD2, a call that lacks DNA to check it against. Germline V gene lookup returns CDR1 SQVTM and CDR2 ANQGSEA. CDR3 length: 15 residues. Here the CDR3 reads CSVVEGGWNYNEQFF.

The rearrangement links TRBV5-1 to TRBJ1-1; without DNA, the TCRdb call of TRBD1 cannot be checked. In germline, CDR1 is SGHRS, CDR2 YFSETQ. This CDR3 contains 14 residues. CDR3 in amino acids: CASTSTGGGTEAFF.

The chain joins TRBV7-9 to TRBJ2-3. Per germline, CDR1 SEHNR and CDR2 FQNEAQ (reference sequence). The CDR3 totals 14 residues. The CDR3 loop reads CASSSTWGTDTQYF.

The rearrangement uses TRBV5-1 and TRBJ2-7; TCRdb's assignment of TRBD2 cannot be checked, as there is no DNA. This CDR3 is 14 amino acids long. In germline, CDR1 is SGHRS, CDR2 YFSETQ. The CDR3 spells CASNRGQGLYEQYF.

The genes are TRBV5-6 and TRBJ2-7. Germline CDR1 is SGHDT and CDR2 is YYEEEE. CDR3 length equals 12 residues. CDR3: CASSSSVHEQYF.

V gene TRBV7-9 combines with J gene TRBJ2-1; the TCRdb call, TRBD1, lacks DNA for checking. CDR1 and CDR2 from the germline V gene are SEHNR and FQNEAQ (reference sequence). CDR3 length: 19 residues. The CDR3 sequence is CASSLPGAVAGGSYNEQFF.

This rearrangement joins TRBV3-1 to TRBJ2-5; TCRdb selects TRBD2, and the lack of DNA leaves this call unchecked. The germline V gene has CDR1 LGHDT and CDR2 YNNKEL (reference sequence). The CDR3 spans 19 residues. The CDR3 region is CASSPGPLAGGGPQETQYF.

The V gene is TRBV5-6, the J gene TRBJ2-1; TCRdb gives TRBD1 as the D gene, but with no DNA this cannot be confirmed. The CDR3 totals 12 residues. CDR1 SGHDT and CDR2 YYEEEE come from the germline V gene. CDR3 sequence: CASSVTGFEQFF.

The chain couples TRBV12-3 or TRBV12-4 to TRBJ1-5; TCRdb's D call of TRBD1 is untestable without DNA. The CDR3 length is 14 residues. The CDR3 protein is CASSSNPGVQPQHF.

The CDR3 reads CSASPDTGELFF. The chain couples TRBV20-1 to TRBJ2-2. The CDR3 covers 12 residues. The germline gives CDR1 DFQATT, CDR2 SNEGSKA (reference sequence).

The V and J genes are TRBV5-6 and TRBJ1-1. CDR3 size: 12 residues. Germline loops: CDR1 SGHDT, CDR2 YYEEEE. The CDR3 sequence is CASSWGNTEAFF.

V and J are TRBV12-3 or TRBV12-4 and TRBJ2-5; with no DNA, the TCRdb D assignment of TRBD1 cannot be verified. The CDR3 contains 12 residues. The CDR3 loop reads CASTTGKETQYF.

This chain links TRBV28 with TRBJ2-4; TCRdb selects TRBD1, and the lack of DNA leaves this call unchecked. The CDR3 consists of 19 residues. Germline V gene lookup returns CDR1 MDHEN and CDR2 SYDVKM. This CDR3 reads CASSLLPPGQGGSKNIQYF.